This TCR beta chain was sequenced for a study of cytomegalovirus exposure and HLA in healthy donors (dated by TCRdb to the late 2010s). In the study overall: In an earlier analysis of 587 of the donors, 276 Gb of sequence data and 100 million or so unique TCR beta sequences from some 170 million T cells were reported. Donor age, sex, ethnicity and CMV serostatus were compiled alongside the repertoire data. Class I and class II HLA loci were covered by the typing at four-digit resolution. The T cell repertoires of under 700 subjects were profiled by immunosequencing and related to cytomegalovirus serostatus. A later genetic analysis took genome-wide SNP genotypes for about 55% of the roughly 670 donors and used that subset as a discovery cohort. Roughly 290 gigabases of sequencing data and around 90 million unique TCR sequences made up an early release that covered about 640 HLA-typed donors. To study patterns of TCR occurrence, a later analysis re-analyzed previously published TCR beta repertoires from several hundred donors and added high-resolution HLA genotyping. Among 350 to 400 genotyped donors of the cohort, an average of approximately 240,000 unique TCR beta nucleotide sequences were sequenced per donor, roughly a sixth of them non-productive. Roughly five DR-DQ haplotypes were handled as single units for association and clustering, since linkage in the cohort was strong. The study aimed to test whether cataloging public T cell receptors could reveal signatures of past pathogen exposure. All discovery cohort repertoires had been generated using a single sequencing platform. Rather than drawing on any new phenotypic data, the later analysis identified candidate immune exposures from TCR beta sequences and the way those sequences occurred across donors. To predict cytomegalovirus infection status, the study combined high-throughput TCR immunosequencing, statistical association of individual TCRs with disease status, and machine learning. Among the roughly 400 genotyped donors, approximately 81% belonged to the genetic ancestry cluster associated with self-reported Caucasian donors. In addition to the first cohort of 666 subjects, a separate validation cohort of 130 or so different subjects was used. To decide whether each TCR beta V gene segment behaved as functional or pseudogenic, an earlier analysis of some 600 of the donors relied on high-throughput TCR beta sequencing. The number of donors typed differed by locus, with roughly 629-640 for A, B, C, DRB1 and DQB1, over 500 for DQA1, 600 to 610 for DPA1, and around 460 for DPB1.

The cohort comprised 666 healthy bone marrow donors. All cohort members were sampled while nominally healthy, although unrecorded immune exposures were likely present. The donor tested CMV seronegative, placing the donor among the 350 or so seronegative members of the cohort. A peripheral blood sample was collected from each donor, and TCR beta sequencing was performed on peripheral blood mononuclear cells. Genomic DNA was extracted from the blood cell samples with the Qiagen DNeasy Blood Extraction Kit. This clone has more than one count but fewer than ten. It has no known antigen specificity. It has no much larger one-base neighbor in the sample; base qualities were not kept. Libraries were prepared through the immunoSEQ multiplex PCR assay. For the multiplex PCR, a mixture combining 60 forward primers for TCR Vbeta segments and 13 reverse primers for TCR Jbeta segments was used. A multiplex PCR assay on genomic DNA amplified the CDR3 region of rearranged TCR beta genes. The Illumina HiSeq System was used to sequence the amplified TCR beta libraries as 87-base-pair reads. In the original analysis: A later analysis tallied roughly 80 million unique TCR beta chains across the 666 repertoires, and approximately 12 million of those chains were shared by two or more donors. To remove PCR and sequencing errors, raw reads were error-corrected and collapsed into unique sequences using a nearest-neighbor algorithm that merged closely related sequences. V, D and J gene segments were assigned by aligning CDR3 sequences to IMGT reference sequences. For a sequence to be retained, a match of at least six nucleotides was required to both a V gene segment and a J gene segment. A rearrangement was called productive if the CDR3 had no stop codons and remained in frame with V and J, and every other rearrangement was called non-productive. Following IMGT convention, CDR3 was defined as the stretch from the second conserved V-encoded cysteine up to the conserved J-encoded phenylalanine. The earlier analysis of 500 to 750 of the donors excluded any sequence lacking an unambiguous match to a single V gene segment. In an earlier analysis of about 590 of the donors, a V segment was called functional when productive rearrangements were above 56.7%, and segregating when the standard deviation between donors exceeded 5%. To diagnose cytomegalovirus status from the catalog of TCR beta chain sequences, a statistical classification framework was built. In a later analysis, V and J genes were assigned by comparing TCR nucleotide sequences against IMGT/GENE-DB human TR gene sequences. Using the TCRdist pipeline, a later analysis assigned CDR3 sequences along with most-parsimonious VDJ recombination scenarios. In a later analysis, each TCR beta chain was defined by its CDR3 amino acid sequence together with its V-gene family, and reads lacking a unique V-gene family were excluded. In a later analysis, several hundred highly shared, low-generation-probability nucleotide sequences were removed to address suspected cross-contamination and a sequencing artifact. For each public chain, a later analysis derived a clonal expansion index from normalized ranks of inferred template counts within each repertoire. A later analysis computed generation probabilities with a VDJ recombination model fitted to out-of-frame rearrangements, and checked the results against IGoR. In a later analysis, hypergeometric tests were used to score TCR-TCR, TCR-HLA and TCR-CMV co-occurrence, with a repertoire-size bias correction applied to TCR pairs. A later analysis estimated false discovery rates by permuting HLA or CMV assignments 20 times. In a later analysis, co-occurring TCRs were grouped with DBSCAN, and TCRdist sequence similarity was added when clustering was performed within HLA-allele-positive subsets. For co-occurrence clustering, repertoires with fewer than 30,000 or more than 120,000 public chains were excluded, along with 4 to 6 repertoires with anomalous nucleotide sharing. Here the immuneACCESS table is served through TCRdb, limited to in-frame sequences with V and J called. Missing clones are a known gap in these copies; in checked studies unresolved V genes cover under half, and the rest lacks a known reason. That table is the source of V, J and clone size, and D and trimming were worked out from the DNA. Here the sample has around 180,000 clones; 70% to 85% occur a single time. The ten largest clones add up to approximately 0.7% of the sample.

V drops 1 base and J drops 4 bases, leaving 16 bases in between. The CDR3 numbers 16 residues from cysteine through phenylalanine. Only the CDR3 DNA stays, 48 bases, in frame from base 1. CDR1 and CDR2 were assigned from the germline V gene as SGHAT and FQNNGV. Results the study describes overall, beyond this receptor: According to a later analysis, most CMV-associated TCR beta chains appeared to be HLA-restricted, and the HLA associations seemed to be driven largely by CMV exposure. In this cohort, only TCR beta chains were sequenced, and detectable features were limited by the absence of alpha or paired-chain data. According to the authors, the approach could potentially be generalized to other disease states and immunological phenotypes. Cytomegalovirus status was reported to be diagnosed by the classifier with high specificity and sensitivity in both the original and validation cohorts. For the cohort, immune exposure information was limited to CMV serostatus. In an earlier analysis of approximately 590 of the donors, most TCR beta V segments appeared in productive rearrangements about 87% or about 30% of the time, broadly matching IMGT annotations. Compared with equally common non-associated chains, HLA-associated TCR beta chains in a later analysis were more clonally expanded and had lower generation probabilities. In a later analysis, TCR association rates were found to vary across HLA loci, with the most associated TCRs seen for DRB1 alleles and the fewest for HLA-C alleles. Some IMGT-functional V segments, including TRBV6-2 and TRBV6-3, could not be distinguished by the 87-base-pair reads and were therefore excluded. Three of the identified cytomegalovirus-associated TCR beta chains were confirmed in vitro to be specific for cytomegalovirus antigens. Some 16 rarely observed V segments, including chromosome 9 orphons, were excluded from the earlier analysis of about 600 of the donors because counts were too low. Across donors, most TCR sequences were observed very rarely, whereas some public TCRs were present in many individuals. A later analysis reported that several top co-occurrence clusters appeared linked to parvovirus B19, influenza, CMV and Epstein-Barr virus. Correlated functional status among segregating V segments might reflect linkage disequilibrium, but an unknown experimental factor could not be ruled out. When HLA alleles, especially DR and DQ, strongly co-occurred, attributing TCR associations to individual alleles was difficult. Because HLA typing was missing for some donors at each locus, association tests included only the typed subset. V-gene and J-gene trimming of TCR beta chains was associated with a missense DCLRE1C variant in a later genetic analysis, and the association was replicated in an independent cohort. Sequencing depth was assumed to be roughly uniform across donors in the presence/absence analyses, though that assumption may not hold. Compared with the approximately 600-donor mean, donors in an Asian-associated ancestry cluster had fewer N-insertions in productive TCRs, according to a later genetic analysis. A total of 164 TCR beta chains were listed by the study as associated with cytomegalovirus. A cluster of highly shared sequence variants was judged likely to represent a technical artifact of the sequencing pipeline. A further reported finding was that TCR beta sequences accurately predicted the HLA-A and HLA-B alleles for most subjects in the first cohort. Specific HLA alleles were associated with roughly 17,000 TCR beta sequences at a false discovery rate of 0.05 in a later analysis.

The V gene is TRBV11-2 and the J gene is TRBJ1-1, and possibly TRBD1, on 6 matching bases. The sample was PBMCs. The source is a woman between 40 and 55 years old in good health and CMV-seronegative. The CDR3 protein sequence reads: CASSLAGGGSGTEAFF. At the DNA level, the sequence is TGTGCCAGCAGCTTAGCCGGGGGGGGCTCGGGCACTGAAGCTTTCTTT.